Below are 28 T cell receptor beta chains sequenced from a single sample in a study of blood T cell repertoires in COVID-19. TCRdb's copy holds only in-frame clones and misses some; the assay was immunoSEQ multiplex PCR. Among some 260,000 clones, 84% were seen once, and the ten largest hold approximately 4%. Material: PBMCs or T cells enriched from blood (not recorded which). The receptors originated from a man aged 30 to 45 with acute COVID-19.

This chain links TRBV5-4 with TRBJ2-3, with 8 bases fitting TRBD1. V lost 9 bases to trimming and J lost 2 bases; unmatched junction nucleotides: 8. Germline CDR1 and CDR2: SGHNT and YYREEE (reference sequence). The CDR3 covers 14 residues. The CDR3 coding sequence is TGTGCCACCGCTAGGACAGGGTCCACAGATACGCAGTATTTT. Amino acid sequence: CATARTGSTDTQYF.

The chain carries TRBV7-9 and TRBJ1-1, with D perhaps matching TRBD1 (5 bases). CDR1 is SEHNR and CDR2 is FQNEAQ in the germline V gene (reference sequence). This CDR3 is built from 15 residues. The germline V and J ends were trimmed by 1 base and 0 bases, with 9 bases remaining between them. Here the CDR3 reads CASSLDGGMNTEAFF. The CDR3 nucleotides read TGTGCCAGCAGCTTAGATGGGGGGATGAACACTGAAGCTTTCTTT. Looking up the rest from reference TRBV7-9 and TRBJ1-1 gives the full variable domain: DTGVSQNPRHKITKRGQNVTFRCDPISEHNRLYWYRQTLGQGPEFLTYFQNEAQLEKSRLLSDRFSAERPKGSFSTLEIQRTEQGDSAMYLCASSLDGGMNTEAFFGQGTRLTVV.

The chain uses TRBV6-2 or TRBV6-3 and TRBJ1-5; 7 positions match TRBD1. CDR1 is MNHEY, CDR2 SVGEGT, per germline. This CDR3 is 16 amino acids long. V gave up 4 bases and J gave up 4 bases; unmatched junction bases: 10. This CDR3 is CASSSSQGQPNQPQHF. The CDR3 DNA follows: TGTGCCAGCAGTTCGTCTCAGGGACAGCCTAATCAGCCCCAGCATTTT.

In its sample, this clone ranks as medium-sized. J is TRBJ1-1 and V is TRBV6-4; TRBD1 matches 7 bases. Germline V gene data show CDR1 as MRHNA and CDR2 as SNTAGT. The CDR3 sequence is 14 residues long. V was pared by 6 bases and J by 6 bases, with 10 bases of the junction left unmatched. As DNA, the CDR3 is TGTGCCAGCAGCACCGACAGGGAATCCGCTGAAGCTTTCTTT. Residues: CASSTDRESAEAFF.

The CDR3 DNA reads as TGCAGTGCCCAGCGTGGTCGGGAGCAGTTCTTC. It translates to CSAQRGREQFF. The chain combines TRBV20-1 with TRBJ2-1; D not resolved. V lost 6 bases and J 10 bases, leaving 13 bases between the germline ends. Germline values: CDR1 DFQATT, CDR2 SNEGSKA (reference sequence). The CDR3 spans 11 residues.

This chain uses TRBV27 with TRBJ1-3, with D unclear. The CDR3 sequence is 14 residues long. Trimming removed 7 bases from V and 4 bases from J, with 14 bases in between. CDR1 MNHEY and CDR2 SMNVEV come from the germline V gene (reference sequence). Written as DNA, the CDR3 is TGTGCCAGCATTGAAACAGCTGCGGGAAACACCATATATTTT. Translation: CASIETAAGNTIYF.

This chain uses TRBV13 with TRBJ1-5; TRBD1 aligns across 7 bases. The CDR3 extends over 16 amino acids. With 4 bases clipped from V and 3 bases from J, the junction kept 9 bases outside the gene matches. Germline V CDR1 and CDR2: PRHDT, FYEKMQ (reference sequence). The CDR3 here is CASSSGNRGLNQPQHF. CDR3 in DNA: TGTGCCAGCAGCTCGGGTAACAGGGGTCTCAATCAGCCCCAGCATTTT.

This clone was seen just once. Other DNA sequences in the sample encode the same CDR3. The J gene is TRBJ2-1, the V gene TRBV27; 8 bases fit TRBD2. The CDR3 has 15 residues. Germline-derived CDR1 and CDR2 are MNHEY and SMNVEV (reference sequence). Trimming at V came to 2 bases and at J to 1 base, leaving 1 base not matched to a gene. This CDR3 is CASSLAGGSYNEQFF. CDR3 sequence (DNA): TGTGCCAGCAGTTTAGCGGGAGGTTCCTACAATGAGCAGTTCTTC.

The chain combines TRBV6-2 or TRBV6-3 with TRBJ2-1, with unresolved D. Trimming left V 2 bases short and J 7 bases short, with 12 bases between. Germline CDR1 MNHEY, CDR2 SVGEGT. This CDR3 region has 14 residues. In DNA, the CDR3 is TGTGCCAGCAGTTACCTCGTCGAGAGGAATGAGCAGTTCTTC. Encoded protein: CASSYLVERNEQFF.

The V call is TRBV2, the J call TRBJ2-1, with 15 positions matching TRBD2. Per germline, CDR1 SNHLY and CDR2 FYNNEI. The ends lost 6 bases at V and 9 bases at J; junction bases unmatched: 6. This CDR3 contains 15 residues. The CDR3 sequence is CASSEGLAGGSEQFF. The CDR3 DNA reads TGTGCCAGCAGCGAGGGACTAGCGGGAGGAAGTGAGCAGTTCTTC. Filled out from reference TRBV2 and TRBJ2-1, the complete variable domain reads EPEVTQTPSHQVTQMGQEVILRCVPISNHLYFYWYRQILGQKVEFLVSFYNNEISEKSEIFDDQFSVERPDGSNFTLKIRSTKLEDSAMYFCASSEGLAGGSEQFFGPGTRLTVL.

The chain joins TRBV12-3 or TRBV12-4 to TRBJ1-1; no clear D gene. The CDR3 length is 13 residues. V lost 6 bases and J lost 3, with 11 bases in between. The CDR3 sequence: CASSNQAYTEAFF. In nucleotides, the CDR3 is TGTGCCAGCAGCAATCAGGCCTACACTGAAGCTTTCTTT.

In this sample, this clone turned up a few times. The chain couples TRBV5-1 to TRBJ1-2; TRBD1 matches 7 bases. Germline V gives CDR1 SGHRS, CDR2 YFSETQ. The V and J ends lost 4 bases and 4 bases, in that order; junction bases with no gene match: 7. The CDR3 has 14 amino acids. The CDR3 DNA reads as TGCGCCAGCAGCCCAGGACAGGTTATCTATGGCTACACCTTC. This encodes CASSPGQVIYGYTF.

The gene calls are TRBV27 and TRBJ2-3; D not resolved. Germline V gene data show CDR1 as MNHEY and CDR2 as SMNVEV (reference sequence). Trimming shortened V by 2 bases and J by 6 bases, and 9 bases separated the two germline ends. The CDR3 contains 13 residues. CDR3 nucleotide sequence: TGTGCCAGCAGTTTACGAGCAGCGGATACGCAGTATTTT. It yields the protein CASSLRAADTQYF.

The chain recombines TRBV19 with TRBJ1-2, with D unclear. The length of the CDR3 is 16 residues. Trimming took 1 base from V and 8 from J, leaving 20 bases between them. CDR1 and CDR2 from the germline V gene are LNHDA and SQIVND (reference sequence). The CDR3 DNA follows: TGTGCCAGTAGTATAGGTCATGAAGCTTCCTATGCCGGCTACACCTTC. Protein sequence: CASSIGHEASYAGYTF.

With regard to this clone: Relative to the germline gene, one junction end is altered; a read error may explain this. The chain has TRBV5-1 and TRBJ2-2, with a possible D match to TRBD2 (6 bases). This CDR3 has 15 amino acids. CDR1 and CDR2 (germline): SGHRS, YFSETQ. In DNA, the CDR3 is TGTGCCAGCAGCTTTAGCGGAACGAACACCGGGGAGCTGTTTTTT. Protein product: CASSFSGTNTGELFF.

The V and J genes are TRBV2 and TRBJ2-2; D is unresolved. Germline V gives CDR1 SNHLY, CDR2 FYNNEI. The ends were cut back, 3 bases at V and 2 bases at J, with 10 bases in the middle. The CDR3 has 15 residues. The CDR3 bases are TGTGCCAGCAGTGAGTTACGGGTAAACACCGGGGAGCTGTTTTTT. Translating it yields CASSELRVNTGELFF.

V usage is TRBV25-1 and J usage is TRBJ2-5; a weak D match, TRBD1 (8 bases). This CDR3 is built from 14 residues. The V end was cut by 8 bases, the J end by 5 bases, with 18 bases between. The germline V gene encodes CDR1 MGHDK and CDR2 SYGVNS. The CDR3 region has the DNA TGTGCCAGCTCGACAGGACAGGGAGGGGAGACCCAGTACTTC. Residues: CASSTGQGGETQYF. Looking up the rest from reference TRBV25-1 and TRBJ2-5 gives the full variable domain: EADIYQTPRYLVIGTGKKITLECSQTMGHDKMYWYQQDPGMELHLIHYSYGVNSTEKGDLSSESTVSRIRTEHFPLTLESARPSHTSQYLCASSTGQGGETQYFGPGTRLLVL.

The J gene is TRBJ1-3, the V gene TRBV14; 8 bases agree with TRBD1. The germline V gene has CDR1 SGHDN and CDR2 FVKESK. The CDR3 loop spans 15 amino acids. With V trimmed by 5 bases and J by 0 bases, 3 bases remained unmatched. The CDR3 bases are TGTGCCAGCAGCGGACAGGGCATCTCTGGAAACACCATATATTTT. Its translation: CASSGQGISGNTIYF. The full variable domain, its missing parts supplied by reference TRBV14 and TRBJ1-3, is EAGVTQFPSHSVIEKGQTVTLRCDPISGHDNLYWYRRVMGKEIKFLLHFVKESKQDESGMPNNRFLAERTGGTYSTLKVQPAELEDSGVYFCASSGQGISGNTIYFGEGSWLTVV.

V gene TRBV5-6 combines with J gene TRBJ2-1, with D perhaps TRBD1 (5 bases). The germline V and J ends were trimmed by 2 bases and 5 bases, with 11 bases remaining between them. The CDR3 totals 14 residues. CDR1 and CDR2 from the germline V gene are SGHDT and YYEEEE. CDR3 loop: CASSFYRSNNEQFF. CDR3 DNA: TGTGCCAGCAGCTTTTACAGGTCTAACAATGAGCAGTTCTTC. The variable domain in full, with the rest retrieved from reference TRBV5-6 and TRBJ2-1, is DAGVTQSPTHLIKTRGQQVTLRCSPKSGHDTVSWYQQALGQGPQFIFQYYEEEERQRGNFPDRFSGHQFPNYSSELNVNALLLGDSALYLCASSFYRSNNEQFFGPGTRLTVL.

The chain carries TRBV19 and TRBJ2-3, with D possibly TRBD2 on 6 matching bases. The CDR3 has 14 amino acids. Germline V CDR1 and CDR2: LNHDA, SQIVND (reference sequence). The germline V and J ends were trimmed by 1 base and 6 bases, with 11 bases remaining between them. The CDR3 coding sequence is TGTGCCAGTAGTATAGCGGGACTGGTGGATACGCAGTATTTT. The encoded protein is CASSIAGLVDTQYF.

This clone has just a few counts. The chain has TRBV15 and TRBJ1-2; 7 bases align to TRBD1. The CDR3 totals 15 residues. Germline loops: CDR1 LNHNV, CDR2 YYDKDF (reference sequence). The V and J ends lost 2 bases and 0 bases, in that order; junction bases with no gene match: 3. CDR3 loop: CATSRRQGANYGYTF. Written as DNA, the CDR3 is TGTGCCACCAGCAGAAGACAGGGTGCTAACTATGGCTACACCTTC.

The V gene is TRBV7-8, the J gene TRBJ2-3; D may be TRBD1 (6 bases). Looked up from germline, CDR1 is SGHVS and CDR2 is FQNEAQ. The V end was cut by 1 base, the J end by 0 bases, with 14 bases between. The CDR3 runs 17 residues. CDR3 sequence (DNA): TGTGCCAGCAGCTTAGTACGTGGGGGCCTCAGCACAGATACGCAGTATTTT. Protein: CASSLVRGGLSTDTQYF.

The CDR3 nucleotides are TGTGCCAGCAGCCAAGATTCGGACAGGGCTTGGAACACTGAAGCTTTCTTT. Its protein is CASSQDSDRAWNTEAFF. The chain joins TRBV14 to TRBJ1-1; 8 bases are a match to TRBD1. The CDR3 runs 17 residues. Germline CDR1 and CDR2: SGHDN and FVKESK. The V gene end was trimmed by 0 bases and the J gene end by 1 base; junction bases not matched to a gene: 7.

The chain joins TRBV2 to TRBJ1-6; D is perhaps TRBD1 (5 bases). Germline CDR1 SNHLY, CDR2 FYNNEI. V gave up 8 bases and J gave up 14 bases, with 28 bases separating them. The CDR3 extends over 16 amino acids. CDR3 DNA: TGTGCCAGCGCAGATCGGTCGGGACTCCGGTCTCAGGCCCTCCACTTT. Translating gives CASADRSGLRSQALHF.

The V call is TRBV7-3, the J call TRBJ2-5, with 8 bases identical to TRBD2. CDR1 is SGHTA and CDR2 is FQGTGA in the germline V gene. This CDR3 has 14 residues. Unmatched junction bases numbered 7, after V lost 5 bases and J lost 5 bases. This CDR3 reads CASSKAGEWETQYF. The CDR3 nucleotides read TGTGCCAGCAGCAAAGCGGGAGAGTGGGAGACCCAGTACTTC. The full variable domain, in which reference TRBV7-3 and TRBJ2-5 provide the parts outside the CDR3, is GAGVSQTPSNKVTEKGKYVELRCDPISGHTALYWYRQSLGQGPEFLIYFQGTGAADDSGLPNDRFFAVRPEGSVSTLKIQRTERGDSAVYLCASSKAGEWETQYFGPGTRLLVL.

As to this clone: Sequence at one end of the junction differs from germline and may be a read error. The rearrangement links TRBV5-1 to TRBJ2-3, with D maybe TRBD2 (5 bases). This CDR3 spans 16 amino acids. Germline loops: CDR1 SGHRS, CDR2 YFSETQ. The CDR3 nucleotides read TGTGCCAGCAGCCCAGCTACCTACCCCCGGGGAGATACGCAGTATTTT. As protein: CASSPATYPRGDTQYF.

V is TRBV7-8 and J is TRBJ1-1; D may be TRBD1 (6 bases). Per the germline V gene, CDR1 is SGHVS and CDR2 is FQNEAQ. CDR3 length equals 14 residues. Written as DNA, the CDR3 is TGTGCTAGTGGCCAACAGGGTTCCGGGACTGAAGCTTTCTTT. Its protein product is CASGQQGSGTEAFF.

A single count supports this clone. The chain carries TRBV6-1 and TRBJ2-7; the match to TRBD1 covers 9 bases. J lost 4 bases, V lost 4 bases, and 14 bases had no gene match. Germline V CDR1 and CDR2: MNHNS, SASEGT. The CDR3 has 17 amino acids. The CDR3 region has the DNA TGTGCCAGCAGTGCGCAAACACCGGGACAGGGATTTTACGAGCAGTACGTC. It encodes CASSAQTPGQGFYEQYV.